The TCR beta chain under discussion was sequenced for a study of regulatory T cells in long-lasting Graves disease. Arm-PCR of CDR3 regions with iRepertoire HTBI primers generated TCR beta libraries. Each CDR3 protein is one row after TCRdb ran MiXCR on the multiplex PCR reads. This table has 350,000 to 450,000 distinct CDR3 sequences, over 12% appearing once. This clonotype showed up just a few times. Germline CDR1 is SGHTA and CDR2 is FQGTGA. Trimming cost V 7 bases and J 10 bases; bases outside gene matches: 9. The CDR3 sequence is 15 residues long. Documented time point: newly diagnosed GD, antithyroid drugs for less than 3 months. Preparation of the TCR library used RNA extracted from PBMCs. The same data also contributed to another study, on T cells in Graves' hyperthyroidism and ophthalmopathy.

The specimen was peripheral blood mononuclear cells (PBMCs), collected at new diagnosis, from a patient treated with antithyroid drugs. The chain links TRBV7-3 to TRBJ2-1; 14 bases fit TRBD2. The receptor comes from a woman in her 40s with Graves disease. CDR3 loop: CASNPGLAGVGEQFF. In nucleotides, the CDR3 is TGTGCCAGCAACCCGGGACTAGCGGGAGTTGGGGAGCAGTTCTTC.